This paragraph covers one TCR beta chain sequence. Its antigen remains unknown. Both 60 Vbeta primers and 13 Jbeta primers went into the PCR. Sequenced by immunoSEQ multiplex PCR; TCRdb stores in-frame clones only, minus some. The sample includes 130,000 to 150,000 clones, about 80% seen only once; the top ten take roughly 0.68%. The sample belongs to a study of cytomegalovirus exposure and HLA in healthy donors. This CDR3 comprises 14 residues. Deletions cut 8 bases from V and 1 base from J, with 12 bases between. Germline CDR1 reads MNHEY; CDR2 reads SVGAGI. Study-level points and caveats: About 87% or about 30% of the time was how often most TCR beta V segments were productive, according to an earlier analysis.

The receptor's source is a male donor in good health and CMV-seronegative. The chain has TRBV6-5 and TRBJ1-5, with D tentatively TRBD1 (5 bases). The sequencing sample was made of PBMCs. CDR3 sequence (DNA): TGTGCCAGCGCCCCACGGGGGAGCAATCAGCCCCAGCATTTT. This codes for CASAPRGSNQPQHF.